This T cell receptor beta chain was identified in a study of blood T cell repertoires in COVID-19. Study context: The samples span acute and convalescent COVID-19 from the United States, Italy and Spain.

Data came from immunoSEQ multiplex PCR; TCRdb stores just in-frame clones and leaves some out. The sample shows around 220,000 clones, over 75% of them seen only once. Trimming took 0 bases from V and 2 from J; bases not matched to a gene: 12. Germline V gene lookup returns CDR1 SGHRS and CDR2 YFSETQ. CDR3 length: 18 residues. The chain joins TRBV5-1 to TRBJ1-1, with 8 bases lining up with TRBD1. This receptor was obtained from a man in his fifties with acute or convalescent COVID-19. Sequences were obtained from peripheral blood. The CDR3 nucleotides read TGCGCCAGCAGCTTGGCTGTCAGGGGGCCAACAACTAACACTGAAGCTTTCTTT. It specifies CASSLAVRGPTTNTEAFF.